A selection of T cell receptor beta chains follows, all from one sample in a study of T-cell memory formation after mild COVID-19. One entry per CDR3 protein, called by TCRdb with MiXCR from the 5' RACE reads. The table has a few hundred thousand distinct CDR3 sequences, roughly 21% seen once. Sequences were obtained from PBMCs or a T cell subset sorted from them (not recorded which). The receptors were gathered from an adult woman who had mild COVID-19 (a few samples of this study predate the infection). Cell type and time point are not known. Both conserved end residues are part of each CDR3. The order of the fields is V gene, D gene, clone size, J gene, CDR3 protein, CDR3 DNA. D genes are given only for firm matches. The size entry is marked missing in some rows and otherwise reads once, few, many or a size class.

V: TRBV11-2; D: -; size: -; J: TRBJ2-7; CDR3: CASSLVGPTGPGSEQYF; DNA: TGTGCCAGCAGCTTAGTCGGCCCTACAGGGCCGGGATCCGAGCAGTACTTC
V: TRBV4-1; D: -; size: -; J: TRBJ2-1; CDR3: CASGPLGGGRGNEQFF; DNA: TGCGCCAGCGGGCCCCTTGGTGGGGGGAGGGGGAATGAGCAGTTCTTC
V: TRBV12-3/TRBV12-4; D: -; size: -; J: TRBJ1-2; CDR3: CASSSGYGYTF; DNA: TGTGCCAGCAGTTCCGGGTACGGCTACACCTTC
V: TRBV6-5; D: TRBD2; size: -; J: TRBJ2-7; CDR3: CASGSLAGGGHEQYF; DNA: TGTGCCAGCGGATCCCTAGCGGGAGGCGGGCACGAGCAGTACTTC
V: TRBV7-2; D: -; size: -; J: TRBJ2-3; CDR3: CASSLIALTLSTDTQYF; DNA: TGTGCCAGCAGCTTGATAGCGCTAACCCTAAGCACAGATACGCAGTATTTT
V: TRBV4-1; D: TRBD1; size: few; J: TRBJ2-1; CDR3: CASSSQGAHWNEQFF; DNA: TGCGCCAGCAGTTCACAGGGGGCTCATTGGAATGAGCAGTTCTTC
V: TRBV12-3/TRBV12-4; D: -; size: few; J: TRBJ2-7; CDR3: CASSLLDYEQYF; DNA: TGTGCCAGCAGTTTACTCGACTACGAGCAGTACTTC
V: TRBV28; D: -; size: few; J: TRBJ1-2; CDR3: CASIAGSNGYTF; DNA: TGTGCCAGCATTGCCGGGAGCAACGGCTACACCTTC
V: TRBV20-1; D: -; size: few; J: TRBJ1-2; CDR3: CSPSRQDGYTF; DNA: TGCAGTCCCTCTCGCCAAGATGGCTACACCTTC
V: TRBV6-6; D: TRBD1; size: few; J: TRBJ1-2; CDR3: CASSYGTVYGYTF; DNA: TGTGCCAGCAGTTACGGGACAGTCTATGGCTACACCTTC
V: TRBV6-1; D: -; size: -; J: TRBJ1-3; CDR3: CASRAGGNTIYF; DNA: TGTGCCAGCCGGGCAGGGGGAAACACCATATATTTT
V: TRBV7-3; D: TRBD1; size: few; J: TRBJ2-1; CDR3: CASSLLGGTYNEQFF; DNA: TGTGCCAGCAGCTTATTAGGGGGCACCTACAATGAGCAGTTCTTC
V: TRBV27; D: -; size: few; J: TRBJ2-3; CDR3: CASSPPSVQGTDTQYF; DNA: TGTGCCAGCAGTCCCCCTAGCGTTCAGGGCACAGATACGCAGTATTTT
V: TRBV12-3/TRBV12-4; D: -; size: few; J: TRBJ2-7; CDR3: CASSGALWAPHEQYF; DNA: TGTGCCAGCAGTGGCGCTCTATGGGCTCCCCACGAGCAGTACTTC
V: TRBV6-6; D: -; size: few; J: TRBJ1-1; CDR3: CASSWDGAARNTEAFF; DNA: TGTGCCAGCAGTTGGGATGGGGCGGCCCGAAACACTGAAGCTTTCTTT
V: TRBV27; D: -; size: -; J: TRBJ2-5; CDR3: CASTSGSGYQETQYF; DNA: TGTGCCAGCACCTCAGGTTCAGGGTACCAAGAGACCCAGTACTTC
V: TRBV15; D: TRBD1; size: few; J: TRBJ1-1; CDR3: CATSMDRDTEAFF; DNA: TGTGCCACCAGCATGGACAGGGATACTGAAGCTTTCTTT
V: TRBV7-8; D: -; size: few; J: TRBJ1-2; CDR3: CASSVRDTTGHGYTF; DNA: TGTGCCAGCAGCGTCCGGGACACCACGGGGCATGGCTACACCTTC
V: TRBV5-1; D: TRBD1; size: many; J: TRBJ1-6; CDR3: CASRDRVNSPLHF; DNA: TGCGCCAGCCGGGACAGGGTTAATTCACCCCTCCACTTT
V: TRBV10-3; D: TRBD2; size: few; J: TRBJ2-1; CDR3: CAISDPSGRALNEQFF; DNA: TGTGCCATCAGTGACCCGAGCGGGAGGGCCTTGAATGAGCAGTTCTTC
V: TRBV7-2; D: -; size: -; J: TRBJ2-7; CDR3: CASSLNTADYEQYF; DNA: TGTGCCAGCAGCTTAAATACAGCGGACTACGAGCAGTACTTC
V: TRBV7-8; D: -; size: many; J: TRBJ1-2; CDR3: CASSPHPTETNYGYTF; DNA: TGTGCCAGCAGCCCCCACCCGACAGAGACGAACTATGGCTACACCTTC
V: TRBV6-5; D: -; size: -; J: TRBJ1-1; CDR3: CASSYSGGPEAFF; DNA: TGTGCCAGCAGTTACTCCGGTGGTCCTGAAGCTTTCTTT
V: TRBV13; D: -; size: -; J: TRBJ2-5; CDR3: CASSATGGDLETQYF; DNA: TGTGCCAGCAGCGCGACCGGGGGAGATTTGGAGACCCAGTACTTC
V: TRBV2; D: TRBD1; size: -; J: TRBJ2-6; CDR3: CASSEAVGLGQGAGANVLTF; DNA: TGTGCCAGCAGTGAAGCCGTGGGACTGGGACAGGGCGCTGGGGCCAACGTCCTGACTTTC
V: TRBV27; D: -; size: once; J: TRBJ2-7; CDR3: CASSLGEGAGEQYF; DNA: TGTGCCAGCAGTTTAGGGGAGGGGGCAGGGGAGCAGTACTTC
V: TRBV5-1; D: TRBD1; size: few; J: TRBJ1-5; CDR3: CASSQTTGANQPQHF; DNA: TGCGCCAGCAGCCAGACGACAGGGGCAAATCAGCCCCAGCATTTT
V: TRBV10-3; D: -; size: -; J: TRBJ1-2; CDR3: CASSEVGTPFYGYTF; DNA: TGTGCCAGCAGTGAGGTTGGGACTCCGTTTTATGGCTACACCTTC
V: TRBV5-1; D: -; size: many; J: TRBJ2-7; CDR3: CASSTGSPPKQYF; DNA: TGCGCCAGCAGCACCGGCTCCCCCCCGAAGCAGTACTTC
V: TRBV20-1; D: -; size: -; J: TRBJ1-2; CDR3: CSARDLGTANYGYTF; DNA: TGCAGTGCTAGAGATCTAGGGACGGCGAACTATGGCTACACCTTC